In this sample, the clone carrying this T cell receptor beta chain turned up many times. Its antigen remains unidentified. The data are from a study of response to subunit inactivated influenza vaccine. The CDR3 runs to 16 residues. Germline V gene lookup returns CDR1 DFQATT and CDR2 SNEGSKA (reference sequence). Germline trimming cut 5 bases from V and 1 base from J; bases unmatched to any gene: 13. The study's findings and limits: Every seasonal influenza vaccination brings in few new T cells, the authors suggested.

TCRdb re-derived calls from the RT-PCR reads in MiXCR, one entry per CDR3 protein. Of approximately 570,000 distinct CDR3 sequences listed, 6.5% to 8% are singletons. The chain couples TRBV20-1 to TRBJ2-7; TRBD1 matches at 8 bases. This sequence was found in a man aged 50 to 69 who received an inactivated influenza vaccine. Source: PBMCs from blood, taken roughly 24 months after vaccination. CDR3 in amino acids: CSAPYPDRVRSYEQYF. The CDR3 DNA reads as TGCAGTGCTCCCTACCCGGACAGGGTTAGATCCTACGAGCAGTACTTC.